The 10 T cell receptor beta chains given below trace back to one sample, sequenced in a study of T cells in Graves' hyperthyroidism and ophthalmopathy. Researchers took RNA transcripts and amplified the TCR beta CDR3 regions from them. The TCR CDR3 first-round RT-PCR relied on the HTBI primer set. TCRdb redid the calling of the multiplex PCR reads with MiXCR, one entry per CDR3 protein. This sample yields around 520,000 distinct CDR3 sequences, of which around 15% are seen a single time; around 14% belongs to the top ten. Sequencing input: blood. The receptors were sampled from a woman in her thirties or forties with Graves' hyperthyroidism.

Ten or more counts support this clonotype. Here the CDR3 reads CASSLQVEVRSYNEQFF. CDR3 DNA sequence: TGTGCCAGCAGTTTACAAGTTGAGGTACGCTCCTACAATGAGCAGTTCTTC. The chain has TRBV28 and TRBJ2-1; D unclear. Trimming pared 2 bases from V and 0 bases from J, leaving 14 bases between. Germline V gene sequence: CDR1 MDHEN, CDR2 SYDVKM. This CDR3 comprises 17 residues.

This clonotype was observed at least ten times. The chain has TRBV7-9 and TRBJ2-4, with 8 bases identical to TRBD2. Germline-derived CDR1 and CDR2 are SEHNR and FQNEAQ (reference sequence). The CDR3 extends over 16 amino acids. The junction had 14 bases not matched to a gene; V was cut back by 5 bases and J by 8 bases. CDR3 coding DNA: TGTGCCAGCAGCCCCACGATCGGGAGGGCCGAGGACATTCAGTACTTC. It encodes CASSPTIGRAEDIQYF.

This clonotype occurred many times. The V call is TRBV3-1, the J call TRBJ1-2; D gene ambiguous. Germline assignment: CDR1 LGHDT and CDR2 YNNKEL (reference sequence). This CDR3 has 16 residues. Between the trimmed V and J ends, which lost 4 bases and 0 bases, there was a span of 15 bases. The CDR3: CASSRTLAATNYGYTF. DNA of the CDR3: TGTGCCAGCAGCCGTACTCTGGCGGCAACTAACTATGGCTACACCTTC.

The genes are TRBV19 and TRBJ2-1; D is unresolved. The CDR3 totals 14 residues. CDR1 LNHDA and CDR2 SQIVND come from the germline V gene (reference sequence). Here the CDR3 reads CGSGESFSYNEQFF. The CDR3 DNA reads as TGTGGCTCTGGCGAGAGTTTTTCCTACAATGAGCAGTTCTTC. Full variable domain (remainder filled in from reference TRBV19 and TRBJ2-1): DGGITQSPKYLFRKEGQNVTLSCEQNLNHDAMYWYRQDPGQGLRLIYYSQIVNDFQKGDIAEGYSVSREKKESFPLTVTSAQKNPTAFYLCGSGESFSYNEQFFGPGTRLTVL.

The chain combines TRBV19 with TRBJ1-3; D is uncertain. The CDR3 consists of 12 residues. Trimming cost V 2 bases and J 10 bases, with 9 bases left between them. The V gene's germline CDR1 is LNHDA and CDR2 SQIVND (reference sequence). CDR3 region: CASSISGRTIYF. The CDR3 region has the DNA TGTGCCAGTAGTATAAGTGGAAGGACCATATATTTT.

This clonotype was detected many times. Written as DNA, the CDR3 is TGCAGTGCTAGAGATGACGGCAGAATGGCTTTCTTT. It specifies CSARDDGRMAFF. This chain joins TRBV20-1 and TRBJ1-1; D gene uncertain. Germline V gives CDR1 DFQATT, CDR2 SNEGSKA (reference sequence). V was cut by 0 bases and J by 11 bases, with 13 bases left in between. The CDR3 runs to 12 residues.

There are many counts of this clonotype. The chain links TRBV12-3 or TRBV12-4 to TRBJ2-1, with TRBD1 identical over 9 bases. J was trimmed by 6 bases and V by 2 bases; bases with no gene match: 5. The CDR3 has 15 residues. Here the CDR3 reads CASSLRGQGSNEQFF. In DNA form, the CDR3 reads TGTGCCAGCAGTTTAAGGGGACAGGGCTCCAATGAGCAGTTCTTC.

In regard to this clonotype: A much bigger clone sits one base away, suggesting this may be a read error. J is TRBJ2-5 and V is TRBV2; 7 nucleotides align to TRBD2. The last part of the DNA fits TRBJ2-1 better; the J call may be wrong. Germline-derived CDR1 and CDR2 are SNHLY and FYNNEI. The CDR3 is 12 amino acids. The CDR3 DNA follows: TGTGCCAGCGGGGGGGTTGGAGAGACCCAGTTCTTC. Its protein product is CASGGVGETQFF.

This clonotype was seen more than once but under ten times. The chain is built from TRBV28 and TRBJ2-3; 14 bases align to TRBD2. This CDR3 contains 17 residues. Trimming took 4 bases from V and 4 from J; bases not matched to a gene: 7. The germline V gene has CDR1 MDHEN and CDR2 SYDVKM. CDR3: CASSSGLAGGFADTQYF. The CDR3 nucleotides read TGTGCCAGCAGTTCTGGACTAGCGGGAGGTTTTGCAGATACGCAGTATTTT.

The table lists this clonotype with a few counts. The gene calls are TRBV25-1 and TRBJ2-4; tentative D call: TRBD2 (6 bases). The CDR3 contains 13 residues. Trimming stripped 0 bases from V and 8 bases from J, with 8 bases between. Per the germline V gene, CDR1 is MGHDK and CDR2 is SYGVNS. This chain's CDR3 is CASSEYSGDIQYF. CDR3 nucleotide sequence: TGTGCCAGCAGTGAATATTCGGGGGACATTCAGTACTTC.